This TCR beta chain was captured by sequencing in a study of cytotoxic CD8 clonotypes in ibrutinib-treated CLL. Background on the study: Recorded responses included around 25 partial and 2 complete; following median roughly 68 months, approximately 14 stayed remitted and roughly 12 progressed.

Using immunoSEQ multiplex PCR, the repertoire was profiled, and TCRdb retains in-frame clones only, with some absent. Found here are 300,000 or so clones, around 66% of them singletons; the top ten hold around 6.5%. V shed 1 base, J shed 2 bases, and the junction held 5 bases outside the gene matches. The germline V gene has CDR1 SGHDT and CDR2 YYEEEE. The CDR3 spans 15 residues. Study-level points and caveats: Contraction or stability on treatment characterized the public clonotypes, which were uncommon. Circulating CD8+ T-cell counts were tracked by baseline clonality, which exceeded that of age-matched healthy donors.

This clone was picked up one time. The antigen is unknown. The rearrangement uses TRBV5-6 and TRBJ2-7, with 8 bases matching TRBD1. Sequenced material: PBMCs, taken after 36 months of ibrutinib treatment. The clonotype comes from a human donor with chronic lymphocytic leukemia. The CDR3: CASSLTGGSTYEQYF. In DNA, the CDR3 is TGTGCCAGCAGCTTGACAGGGGGATCGACCTACGAGCAGTACTTC.